This T cell receptor (beta chain) was recorded in a study of CXCR3-negative and CXCR3-positive naive CD8 T cells (dated by TCRdb to between 2017 and 2020). Study-wide context: In total, 130 million to 150 million TRB reads were obtained, corresponding to roughly 1.5 +/- 0.3 million reads per library. The diversity and physicochemical repertoire analyses included ten to eleven donors pooled from two independent experiments. For the TRBV-TRBJ cluster analysis, the naive subsets came from 5 or 6 donors, while the memory cells came from 3 donors. Broader findings and caveats from the paper: Both naive subsets had comparably high repertoire diversity, while memory CD8+ T cells had much lower repertoire diversity. Because surface CD5, which has been linked to self-reactivity in mice, was comparable between naive subsets, TCR interaction strength was also inferred from TRB CDR3 physicochemical properties. Freshly isolated PBMCs were used for most assays because CXCR3 expression partially decreased after cryopreservation. Naive CXCR3-negative and CXCR3-positive cells from the same donor showed similar TRBV-TRBJ usage, whereas memory cells showed distinct patterns. TRB CDR3s from CXCR3-positive naive cells showed higher hydrophobicity (lower Kidera factor 4), lower energy, and higher strength and volume indices than CXCR3-negative naive cells.

Instrument on record: NextSeq 550. The Human TCR Profiling Kit (MiLaboratory) was used to prepare UMI-labeled 5' RACE TRB cDNA libraries. The full amount of extracted RNA was used for cDNA synthesis, and the full amount of resulting cDNA was used for PCR amplification. Libraries were prepared in parallel with an identical number of PCR cycles. Concerning the study's data processing: MIGEC and MiXCR extracted about 49,000 +/- 11,000 unique UMI-labeled TRB cDNA molecules per library, requiring at least two reads per UMI. Each library averaged about 40,000 +/- 10,000 functional in-frame TRB CDR3 nucleotide clonotypes without stop codons. After downsampling to 5000 UMI-labeled TRB molecules per sample, diversity metrics, including normalized Shannon-Wiener and Chao1, were computed in VDJtools. For the central five CDR3 residues, VDJtools calculated physicochemical properties weighted by clonotype size, namely interaction energy, strength, volume and Kidera factor 4. The reads went through TCRdb reprocessing, and each CDR3 protein sequence gets one entry with no DNA. These V and J calls are TCRdb output, not the study's own analysis. The sample's table lists a count of 50,000 to 65,000 distinct CDR3 sequences. About 4.4% of the sample lies in the top ten.

According to the germline V gene, CDR1 reads WSHSY and CDR2 reads SAAADI. Taken from cysteine to phenylalanine, the CDR3 has 15 residues. The DNA sequence is not available. For each CD8+ T cell subset, flow sorting was done in triplicate, and roughly 310,000 cells per subset went directly into RLT lysis buffer. To keep memory contaminants out, a stringent definition of naive CD8+ T cells was applied: CD45RO-CCR7+CD27+CD95-. Standard density gradient centrifugation was used to isolate peripheral blood mononuclear cells from buffy coats. A FACSAria III was used to flow-sort naive CD8+ T cells into CXCR3-negative and CXCR3-positive populations. An RNeasy Mini Kit was used to extract total RNA from the sorted cells. With respect to this clonotype: The specificity of this receptor is unknown.

The sequenced sample was naive CXCR3- CD8+ T cells from blood. The cell subset or site label here, explained by the study, means: CD45RO-CCR7+CD27+CD95- naive CD8+ T cells lacking CXCR3 (TNR3-). This chain joins TRBV10-2 to TRBJ2-7; the D call from TCRdb, TRBD2, cannot be confirmed without DNA. The clonotype comes from a human donor in good health. Some clones in this sample may be carry-over from other donors' samples. The CDR3 loop reads CASSETSGNSYEQYF.